The sequence of this T cell receptor beta chain was determined in a study of blood T cell repertoires in COVID-19. The protocol was immunoSEQ multiplex PCR, while the TCRdb copy is restricted to in-frame clones and leaves out a portion. The data contain 340,000 or so clones, 65% to 85% of them singletons. The CDR3 is 15 amino acids. The ends lost 2 bases at V and 5 bases at J; junction bases unmatched: 6. Germline V gives CDR1 SGHNT, CDR2 YYREEE (reference sequence). This clone appeared a single time. This rearrangement joins TRBV5-4 to TRBJ2-2; 7 nucleotides agree with TRBD1. Sequencing was done on a sample of peripheral blood. This sequence was found in a young man with active or convalescent COVID-19. CDR3 DNA: TGTGCCAGCAGCTTATCCAGGGGGTTTACCGGGGAGCTGTTTTTT. It is translated as CASSLSRGFTGELFF. Based on the CDR3 plus reference TRBV5-4 and TRBJ2-2, the full variable domain is ETGVTQSPTHLIKTRGQQVTLRCSSQSGHNTVSWYQQALGQGPQFIFQYYREEENGRGNFPPRFSGLQFPNYSSELNVNALELDDSALYLCASSLSRGFTGELFFGEGSRLTVL.